This T cell receptor (beta chain) emerged from a study of T-cell memory formation after mild COVID-19. The overall study: TCR clusters mostly belonged to single donors. General study points: Among CD4+ contracting clones, most were CM and EM, and CD8+ ones EMRA.

A single record per CDR3 protein comes from TCRdb applying MiXCR to the 5' RACE reads. The data show 530,000 or so distinct CDR3 sequences, 17% seen once. Germline assignment: CDR1 SGHKS and CDR2 YYEKEE (reference sequence). With V trimmed by 4 bases and J by 4 bases, 22 bases remained unmatched. The CDR3 extends over 21 amino acids. With respect to this clonotype: The antigen is unknown.

The rearrangement joins TRBV5-5 to TRBJ2-6; 8 nucleotides line up with TRBD1. The sample comprised PBMCs or a T cell subset sorted from them (not recorded which). The TCR comes from an adult woman who had mild COVID-19 (a few samples of this study predate the infection). Cell type and time point are not known. The CDR3 here is CASSRTPQPGTGRLGANVLTF. The CDR3 coding sequence is TGTGCCAGCAGCCGGACTCCCCAACCCGGGACAGGCCGTTTGGGGGCCAACGTCCTGACTTTC.